These 24 T cell receptor beta chains came from one sample sequenced in a study of blood T cell repertoires in COVID-19 (dated by TCRdb to between 2020 and 2021). Preparation of the library involved the immunoSEQ multiplex PCR assay. TCRdb's version of the immuneACCESS table is confined to in-frame rearrangements and falls short of the full clone set. An unresolved V gene accounts for under half of the shortfall where checked; the remainder is of unknown origin. In all, the sample holds about 370,000 clones, and 80% to 90% of those were seen once. Approximately 1% of the sample rests with the top ten. The sample comprised PBMCs or T cells enriched from blood (not recorded which). The receptors were sampled from a man between 18 and 29 years old who had recovered from COVID-19.

This clone has only one observation. The chain joins TRBV6-5 to TRBJ2-7; 7 nucleotides match TRBD2. V lost 2 bases, J lost 5 bases, and 9 bases stayed unmatched. This CDR3 region has 15 residues. CDR1 and CDR2 from the germline V gene are MNHEY and SVGAGI. CDR3 sequence reads: CASSYRAGVNDEQYF. The DNA for the CDR3 is TGTGCCAGCAGTTACCGTGCGGGAGTGAACGACGAGCAGTACTTC.

CDR3 in amino acids: CASSRQRQGRFYEQYF. The CDR3 coding sequence is TGTGCCAGCAGCCGACAAAGACAGGGGCGTTTTTACGAGCAGTACTTC. The chain combines TRBV5-4 with TRBJ2-7; 8 bases align to TRBD1. Losses at the gene ends were 4 bases for V and 4 bases for J; bases not matched to a gene: 13. Germline V gene data show CDR1 as SGHNT and CDR2 as YYREEE (reference sequence). CDR3 length: 16 amino acids.

This sequence joins TRBV5-1 and TRBJ1-2, with 9 bases fitting TRBD1. Trimming at V came to 4 bases and at J to 7 bases, leaving 2 bases not matched to a gene. The CDR3 length is 12 residues. Germline CDR1 and CDR2: SGHRS and YFSETQ. The CDR3 region is CASSGQGSGYTF. The CDR3 DNA reads as TGCGCCAGCAGCGGACAGGGGTCTGGCTACACCTTC.

V and J are TRBV11-2 and TRBJ1-1; D is undetermined. Germline CDR1 and CDR2: SGHAT and FQNNGV. The CDR3 is 13 residues long. V lost 5 bases and J lost 1, with 8 bases in between. As DNA, the CDR3 is TGTGCCAGCAGCCCCCAGGAGAACACTGAAGCTTTCTTT. This codes for CASSPQENTEAFF.

The genes are TRBV30 and TRBJ2-2; D ambiguous. The CDR3 contains 12 residues. CDR1 and CDR2 (germline): GTSNPN, SVGIG (reference sequence). V lost 3 bases, J lost 3 bases, and 5 bases lay in between. CDR3 nucleotides: TGTGCCTGGAGCCGTTACACCGGGGAGCTGTTTTTT. Translated: CAWSRYTGELFF. Drawing the rest from reference TRBV30 and TRBJ2-2, the complete variable domain is SQTIHQWPATLVQPVGSPLSLECTVEGTSNPNLYWYRQAAGRGLQLLFYSVGIGQISSEVPQNLSASRPQDRQFILSSKKLLLSDSGFYLCAWSRYTGELFFGEGSRLTVL.

The chain has TRBV2 and TRBJ1-6, with 7 positions matching TRBD1. Germline assignment: CDR1 SNHLY and CDR2 FYNNEI. The CDR3 consists of 16 residues. V lost 6 bases to trimming and J lost 0 bases; unmatched junction nucleotides: 5. CDR3 in DNA: TGTGCCAGCAGATCGACAGGGAGCTCCTATAATTCACCCCTCCACTTT. It encodes CASRSTGSSYNSPLHF.

V gene TRBV5-4 combines with J gene TRBJ2-1, with TRBD2 matching over 8 bases. CDR3 length: 15 residues. The trim removed 2 bases at V and 6 bases at J, leaving 7 bases unmatched. Germline V gene sequence: CDR1 SGHNT, CDR2 YYREEE (reference sequence). CDR3 loop: CASSFGGGHSNEQFF. In DNA form, the CDR3 reads TGTGCCAGCAGCTTTGGCGGGGGGCACTCCAATGAGCAGTTCTTC.

The gene calls are TRBV19 and TRBJ2-5; 8 positions agree with TRBD1. The length of the CDR3 is 15 residues. V lost 4 bases and J lost 2; bases outside the gene matches: 6. Per the germline V gene, CDR1 is LNHDA and CDR2 is SQIVND (reference sequence). CDR3 in amino acids: CASSTPGDRQETQYF. The CDR3 DNA sequence: TGTGCCAGTAGTACCCCCGGGGACAGGCAAGAGACCCAGTACTTC.

The chain links TRBV30 to TRBJ2-3; D perhaps matches TRBD2 (5 bases). CDR1 is GTSNPN and CDR2 is SVGIG in the germline V gene (reference sequence). This CDR3 spans 14 amino acids. With 0 bases removed from V and 8 bases from J, the gap between germline ends came to 15 bases. The CDR3 is CAWSVFRLGGTQYF. The CDR3 bases are TGTGCCTGGAGTGTATTTAGACTCGGAGGTACGCAGTATTTT.

The rearrangement links TRBV24-1 to TRBJ1-5, with TRBD1 matching over 8 bases. The CDR3 runs to 15 residues. The V and J ends lost 6 bases and 7 bases, in that order; junction bases with no gene match: 10. Germline loops: CDR1 KGHDR, CDR2 SFDVKD. In DNA, the CDR3 is TGTGCCACCAGTAGCGGACAGGGAGGAGGCCAGCCCCAGCATTTT. Residues: CATSSGQGGGQPQHF.

This chain connects TRBV2 to TRBJ2-5; 11 nucleotides agree with TRBD2. The germline V gene encodes CDR1 SNHLY and CDR2 FYNNEI. V was clipped by 6 bases and J by 4 bases; unmatched bases: 7. The CDR3 has 15 amino acids. The CDR3 coding sequence is TGTGCCAGCAGAGTACTAGCGGGAGTAGGAGAGACCCAGTACTTC. Protein product: CASRVLAGVGETQYF.

The chain links TRBV12-3 or TRBV12-4 to TRBJ2-7, with D unclear. V lost 5 bases and J 4 bases, leaving 6 bases between the germline ends. CDR3 length equals 11 residues. Here the CDR3 reads CASSTAYEQYF. CDR3 nucleotide sequence: TGTGCCAGCAGTACAGCTTACGAGCAGTACTTC.

The rearrangement joins TRBV25-1 to TRBJ2-2; tentative D call: TRBD2 (6 bases). V was clipped by 2 bases and J by 0 bases, with 10 bases between them. CDR3 length: 16 residues. CDR1 and CDR2 from the germline V gene are MGHDK and SYGVNS. CDR3 loop: CASSEMGGANTGELFF. CDR3 DNA sequence: TGTGCCAGCAGTGAAATGGGAGGTGCGAACACCGGGGAGCTGTTTTTT.

The chain uses TRBV7-9 and TRBJ1-2, with a weak D call TRBD1 (6 bases). Trimming took 5 bases from V and 0 from J, leaving 16 bases between them. CDR3 length equals 16 residues. Germline CDR1 reads SEHNR; CDR2 reads FQNEAQ (reference sequence). The CDR3 DNA reads as TGTGCCAGCAGCCAAAAGGGGGGGACTGCTAACTATGGCTACACCTTC. Its protein is CASSQKGGTANYGYTF. Using reference TRBV7-9 and TRBJ1-2 for the parts outside the CDR3, the full variable domain is DTGVSQNPRHKITKRGQNVTFRCDPISEHNRLYWYRQTLGQGPEFLTYFQNEAQLEKSRLLSDRFSAERPKGSFSTLEIQRTEQGDSAMYLCASSQKGGTANYGYTFGSGTRLTVV.

The chain links TRBV5-1 to TRBJ1-2, with 9 bases fitting TRBD1. V shed 0 bases, J shed 8 bases, and the junction held 2 bases outside the gene matches. CDR1 is SGHRS and CDR2 is YFSETQ in the germline V gene. The CDR3 covers 13 residues. In nucleotides, the CDR3 is TGCGCCAGCAGCTTGGACAGGGGGCAAGGCTACACCTTC. Translation: CASSLDRGQGYTF.

The chain employs TRBV7-8 and TRBJ1-5, with 7 bases aligning to TRBD1. In germline, CDR1 is SGHVS, CDR2 FQNEAQ. The V gene end was trimmed by 4 bases and the J gene end by 2 bases; junction bases not matched to a gene: 11. The CDR3 extends over 17 amino acids. CDR3 bases: TGTGCCAGCAGCTCGAAACGACAGGGTTTTGGCAATCAGCCCCAGCATTTT. It codes for CASSSKRQGFGNQPQHF. The complete variable domain, with remaining parts taken from reference TRBV7-8 and TRBJ1-5, reads GAGVSQSPRYKVAKRGQDVALRCDPISGHVSLFWYQQALGQGPEFLTYFQNEAQLDKSGLPSDRFFAERPEGSVSTLKIQRTQQEDSAVYLCASSSKRQGFGNQPQHFGDGTRLSIL.

This chain connects TRBV6-1 to TRBJ2-1; 8 nucleotides align to TRBD2. The germline V gene has CDR1 MNHNS and CDR2 SASEGT. V lost 3 bases, J lost 5 bases, and 6 bases stayed unmatched. The CDR3 sequence is 15 residues long. The CDR3 sequence: CASSEAGTRNNEQFF. CDR3 sequence (DNA): TGTGCCAGCAGTGAGGCGGGGACTAGGAACAATGAGCAGTTCTTC.

The V call is TRBV7-9, the J call TRBJ1-6, with D maybe TRBD1 (5 bases). Germline V gene lookup returns CDR1 SEHNR and CDR2 FQNEAQ (reference sequence). Trimming took 2 bases from V and 5 from J, leaving 7 bases between them. This CDR3 has 14 amino acids. CDR3 in DNA: TGTGCCAGCAGCTTAAGACAGAATAATTCACCCCTCCACTTT. It translates to CASSLRQNNSPLHF. The variable domain in full, completed from reference TRBV7-9 and TRBJ1-6, reads DTGVSQNPRHKITKRGQNVTFRCDPISEHNRLYWYRQTLGQGPEFLTYFQNEAQLEKSRLLSDRFSAERPKGSFSTLEIQRTEQGDSAMYLCASSLRQNNSPLHFGNGTRLTVT.

The V call is TRBV7-9, the J call TRBJ2-7; D is possibly TRBD1 (5 bases). V gave up 0 bases and J gave up 0 bases, with 9 bases separating them. The germline V gene encodes CDR1 SEHNR and CDR2 FQNEAQ (reference sequence). The CDR3 runs to 15 residues. CDR3 sequence (DNA): TGTGCCAGCAGCTTAGCAGGGGCAGTCTCCTACGAGCAGTACTTC. This codes for CASSLAGAVSYEQYF.

The V gene is TRBV5-1, the J gene TRBJ1-1, with TRBD1 matching 9 bases. The trim removed 4 bases at V and 3 bases at J, leaving 16 bases unmatched. Germline assignment: CDR1 SGHRS and CDR2 YFSETQ. The CDR3 is made up of 18 amino acids. Here the CDR3 reads CASSPRPLNRGQDTEAFF. CDR3 coding DNA: TGCGCCAGCAGCCCCCGTCCCCTAAACAGGGGGCAGGACACTGAAGCTTTCTTT.

The rearrangement uses TRBV4-2 and TRBJ2-7; weak D call: TRBD2 (5 bases). CDR1 is LGHNA and CDR2 is YNFKEQ in the germline V gene. This CDR3 comprises 14 residues. V lost 0 bases to trimming and J lost 2 bases, with 8 bases between them. The CDR3 loop is CASSQETGTYEQYF. CDR3 DNA sequence: TGTGCCAGCAGCCAAGAAACGGGAACCTACGAGCAGTACTTC.

In nucleotides, the CDR3 is TGTGCCAGCAGTTCGGAGCAGCCCCAGCATTTT. Translation gives CASSSEQPQHF. This chain uses TRBV6-6 with TRBJ1-5; D is uncertain. CDR1 is MNHNY and CDR2 is SVGAGI in the germline V gene (reference sequence). CDR3 length: 11 residues. Trimming cost V 4 bases and J 7 bases, with 5 bases left between them.

The chain is built from TRBV27 and TRBJ1-5; D remains unclear. V dropped 4 bases and J dropped 7 bases, with 14 bases sitting between them. This CDR3 has 14 amino acids. Germline CDR1 and CDR2: MNHEY and SMNVEV (reference sequence). DNA of the CDR3: TGTGCCAGCAGTTCGCTCAATCCAGGCCAGCCCCAGCATTTT. As protein: CASSSLNPGQPQHF.

The chain couples TRBV4-1 to TRBJ1-2; D gene unclear. V was cut by 4 bases and J by 4 bases, with 13 bases left in between. Germline CDR1 is MGHRA and CDR2 is YSYEKL. The CDR3 runs 14 residues. The CDR3 coding sequence is TGCGCCAGCAGCCCTTCGCGGGGAACCTATGGCTACACCTTC. Residues: CASSPSRGTYGYTF.